A single sample is the source of the 22 T cell receptor beta chains below, sequenced in a study of OX40 agonist ivuxolimab in advanced cancers. TCRdb's copy holds only in-frame clones and misses some; the assay was immunoSEQ multiplex PCR. The sample carries about 78,000 clones, around 86% recorded once. The starting material was CD4+ or CD8+ T cells sorted from blood, obtained in a trial of the OX40 agonist ivuxolimab. Receptor source: an adult with an advanced solid tumor such as melanoma, head and neck, liver or kidney cancer.

The chain links TRBV7-3 to TRBJ2-3; D perhaps matches TRBD1 (6 bases). Germline assignment: CDR1 SGHTA and CDR2 FQGTGA. Trimming cost V 4 bases and J 2 bases, with 10 bases left between them. The CDR3 extends over 14 amino acids. The CDR3 spells CASSSTGYTDTQYF. The DNA for the CDR3 is TGTGCCAGCAGCTCTACAGGGTACACAGATACGCAGTATTTT.

The chain combines TRBV27 with TRBJ2-5; 9 positions agree with TRBD2. The V gene's germline CDR1 is MNHEY and CDR2 SMNVEV (reference sequence). Trimming cost V 0 bases and J 5 bases; bases outside gene matches: 7. This CDR3 is built from 16 residues. This chain's CDR3 is CASSLSYLAGMETQYF. CDR3 in DNA: TGTGCCAGCAGTTTATCGTACCTAGCGGGAATGGAGACCCAGTACTTC.

The chain carries TRBV7-9 and TRBJ1-2, with a possible D match to TRBD1 (5 bases). V lost 3 bases, J lost 1 base, and 12 bases lay in between. Germline CDR1 reads SEHNR; CDR2 reads FQNEAQ (reference sequence). This CDR3 spans 15 amino acids. DNA for the CDR3: TGTGCCAGCAGCTTGAGAGCACAGGATAACTATGGCTACACCTTC. It codes for CASSLRAQDNYGYTF. The whole variable domain, remainder taken from reference TRBV7-9 and TRBJ1-2, is DTGVSQNPRHKITKRGQNVTFRCDPISEHNRLYWYRQTLGQGPEFLTYFQNEAQLEKSRLLSDRFSAERPKGSFSTLEIQRTEQGDSAMYLCASSLRAQDNYGYTFGSGTRLTVV.

The rearrangement joins TRBV11-3 to TRBJ2-7; TRBD1 agrees at 7 bases. This CDR3 comprises 13 residues. The V segment lost 5 bases and the J segment 3 bases; nucleotides outside the gene matches: 4. Germline V gene lookup returns CDR1 SGHNT and CDR2 YENEEA. The DNA for the CDR3 is TGTGCCAGCAGCGTCCGGGACAGCTACGAGCAGTACTTC. Its translation: CASSVRDSYEQYF.

The chain recombines TRBV13 with TRBJ2-1; TRBD2 agrees at 13 bases. V lost 5 bases, J lost 8 bases, and 6 bases stayed unmatched. CDR3 length equals 15 residues. The germline CDR1 and CDR2 sequences are PRHDT and FYEKMQ (reference sequence). The CDR3 protein is CASSDGLAGAYEQFF. For the CDR3, the DNA is TGTGCCAGCAGCGACGGACTAGCGGGAGCGTATGAGCAGTTCTTC.

The chain combines TRBV5-1 with TRBJ2-1; TRBD2 matches 10 bases. J gave up 7 bases and V 4 bases, and 11 bases lay outside the gene matches. This CDR3 has 16 residues. CDR1 is SGHRS, CDR2 YFSETQ, per germline. The CDR3 is CASSPPSSGRENEQFF. The CDR3, as DNA: TGCGCCAGCAGCCCCCCTTCTAGCGGGAGAGAGAATGAGCAGTTCTTC.

The chain has TRBV27 and TRBJ2-3; 10 bases map to TRBD1. Germline V lookup: CDR1 MNHEY, CDR2 SMNVEV (reference sequence). This CDR3 has 15 amino acids. J lost 3 bases, V lost 6 bases, and 6 bases had no gene match. In DNA form, the CDR3 reads TGTGCCAGCAGGGGAGACAGGGGGCTTACAGATACGCAGTATTTT. It codes for CASRGDRGLTDTQYF.

J is TRBJ2-7 and V is TRBV6-5; D not certain. The CDR3 is 14 amino acids. Looked up from germline, CDR1 is MNHEY and CDR2 is SVGAGI. Trimming shortened V by 5 bases and J by 2 bases, and 13 bases separated the two germline ends. In nucleotides, the CDR3 is TGTGCCAGCAGTCCTACCTTCTCGACCTACGAGCAGTACTTC. As protein: CASSPTFSTYEQYF.

This clone was observed once. The CDR3 DNA is TGCGCCAGCAGTGAGACCCAGGGGCTAGGTGGCTACACCTTC. Protein product: CASSETQGLGGYTF. This chain connects TRBV10-1 to TRBJ1-2; D is possibly TRBD1 (6 bases). The V gene lost 2 bases and the J gene lost 7 bases, with 14 bases spanning the gap. Germline V gene lookup returns CDR1 WNHNN and CDR2 SYGVQD (reference sequence). This CDR3 comprises 14 residues.

The chain couples TRBV28 to TRBJ1-2; 10 bases align to TRBD1. Germline trimming cut 2 bases from V and 8 bases from J; bases unmatched to any gene: 2. Looked up from germline, CDR1 is MDHEN and CDR2 is SYDVKM. This CDR3 has 13 amino acids. The CDR3: CASSLGTGVGYTF. CDR3 DNA: TGTGCCAGCAGTTTAGGGACAGGGGTGGGCTACACCTTC.

V is TRBV11-2 and J is TRBJ2-5; 9 bases are a match to TRBD1. The germline V gene has CDR1 SGHAT and CDR2 FQNNGV. V gave up 4 bases and J gave up 2 bases; unmatched junction bases: 5. The CDR3 runs 15 residues. The CDR3 DNA reads as TGTGCCAGCAGCTCAAGACAGGGGGGGCAAGAGACCCAGTACTTC. Protein: CASSSRQGGQETQYF.

This chain joins TRBV7-9 and TRBJ1-2, with 7 bases identical to TRBD1. The ends lost 5 bases at V and 4 bases at J; junction bases unmatched: 4. Germline V gene data show CDR1 as SEHNR and CDR2 as FQNEAQ (reference sequence). This CDR3 contains 13 residues. The CDR3, as DNA: TGTGCCAGCAGCCCGTCAGGGGGCTATGGCTACACCTTC. Translation: CASSPSGGYGYTF.

The chain is built from TRBV28 and TRBJ1-2; D gene ambiguous. Trimming took off 5 bases at V and 5 bases at J, with 12 bases between the two ends. The CDR3 is made up of 13 amino acids. Per the germline V gene, CDR1 is MDHEN and CDR2 is SYDVKM. CDR3 DNA sequence: TGTGCCAGCAGTGTCGGGGTTGTTTATGGCTACACCTTC. Translation gives CASSVGVVYGYTF.

CDR3 DNA: TGTGCCAGCAGCTTAGCCCTCCTCGGGAGAAAACTGTTTTTT. As protein: CASSLALLGRKLFF. This chain connects TRBV7-8 to TRBJ1-4; no reliable D call. Trimming stripped 0 bases from V and 10 bases from J, with 12 bases between. The CDR3 length is 14 residues. Germline CDR1 SGHVS, CDR2 FQNEAQ. The full variable domain, completed using reference TRBV7-8 and TRBJ1-4, is GAGVSQSPRYKVAKRGQDVALRCDPISGHVSLFWYQQALGQGPEFLTYFQNEAQLDKSGLPSDRFFAERPEGSVSTLKIQRTQQEDSAVYLCASSLALLGRKLFFGSGTQLSVL.

This chain joins TRBV27 and TRBJ2-1, with TRBD2 identical over 9 bases. Per the germline V gene, CDR1 is MNHEY and CDR2 is SMNVEV (reference sequence). CDR3 size: 16 residues. The V gene end was trimmed by 4 bases and the J gene end by 7 bases; junction bases not matched to a gene: 11. The CDR3 is CASSSLAGGPRNEQFF. CDR3 in DNA: TGTGCCAGCAGTTCCCTCGCGGGAGGGCCGAGGAATGAGCAGTTCTTC.

V usage is TRBV19 and J usage is TRBJ1-5; 7 nucleotides align to TRBD1. Germline CDR1 is LNHDA and CDR2 is SQIVND (reference sequence). V was clipped by 6 bases and J by 0 bases; unmatched bases: 5. This CDR3 is 15 amino acids long. The CDR3 region has the DNA TGTGCCAGTAGCAGACAGGGAAATAGCAATCAGCCCCAGCATTTT. It is translated as CASSRQGNSNQPQHF. Variable domain in full (rest from reference TRBV19 and TRBJ1-5): DGGITQSPKYLFRKEGQNVTLSCEQNLNHDAMYWYRQDPGQGLRLIYYSQIVNDFQKGDIAEGYSVSREKKESFPLTVTSAQKNPTAFYLCASSRQGNSNQPQHFGDGTRLSIL.

The chain employs TRBV5-5 and TRBJ2-2; 7 bases line up with TRBD1. The CDR3 is 16 residues long. The germline V gene encodes CDR1 SGHKS and CDR2 YYEKEE (reference sequence). V lost 3 bases and J lost 3; bases outside the gene matches: 8. The chain's CDR3 is CASSYMAGGYTGELFF. The CDR3 DNA sequence: TGTGCCAGCAGCTATATGGCAGGGGGTTACACCGGGGAGCTGTTTTTT.

The J gene is TRBJ2-3, the V gene TRBV2; D is undetermined. The CDR3 consists of 15 residues. V lost 4 bases, J lost 6 bases, and 17 bases lay in between. CDR1 SNHLY and CDR2 FYNNEI come from the germline V gene. CDR3 residues: CASSVGFTAGDTQYF. The CDR3 bases are TGTGCCAGCAGTGTGGGCTTTACGGCTGGCGATACGCAGTATTTT. The entire variable domain, with the rest obtained from reference TRBV2 and TRBJ2-3, is as follows: EPEVTQTPSHQVTQMGQEVILRCVPISNHLYFYWYRQILGQKVEFLVSFYNNEISEKSEIFDDQFSVERPDGSNFTLKIRSTKLEDSAMYFCASSVGFTAGDTQYFGPGTRLTVL.

This sequence joins TRBV11-3 and TRBJ2-5; TRBD1 might be the D (6 bases). This CDR3 spans 14 amino acids. Trimming left V 5 bases short and J 2 bases short, with 12 bases between. Germline CDR1 SGHNT, CDR2 YENEEA. CDR3 sequence (DNA): TGTGCCAGCAGCGTCGGACAGCTACAAGAGACCCAGTACTTC. Translating gives CASSVGQLQETQYF.

This clone was found a few times. This chain joins TRBV5-1 and TRBJ2-7; 13 bases line up with TRBD2. After removal of 0 bases from V and 1 base from J, the junction contained 1 base not matched to a gene. There are 16 residues in the CDR3. CDR1 and CDR2 from the germline V gene are SGHRS and YFSETQ. The CDR3 sequence: CASSLGGLAGSYEQYF. The CDR3 DNA reads as TGCGCCAGCAGCTTGGGGGGACTAGCGGGATCCTACGAGCAGTACTTC.

This clone was picked up one time. The CDR3 DNA is TGTGCCAGCAGTTTATCCGGCCGCGGGACAGGGTTTGGCTACACCTTC. Translating gives CASSLSGRGTGFGYTF. This sequence joins TRBV27 and TRBJ1-2, with TRBD1 identical over 9 bases. The germline V gene encodes CDR1 MNHEY and CDR2 SMNVEV (reference sequence). V gave up 0 bases and J gave up 7 bases; unmatched junction bases: 9. CDR3 length: 16 residues.

The J gene is TRBJ1-4, the V gene TRBV28; 7 bases fit TRBD1. This CDR3 has 15 residues. Germline V CDR1 and CDR2: MDHEN, SYDVKM. J lost 13 bases, V lost 7 bases, and 18 bases had no gene match. The CDR3 DNA is TGTGCCAGCACTTCTACCTCCCGGGACAGCGAGGGACTGTTTTTT. Translating gives CASTSTSRDSEGLFF.